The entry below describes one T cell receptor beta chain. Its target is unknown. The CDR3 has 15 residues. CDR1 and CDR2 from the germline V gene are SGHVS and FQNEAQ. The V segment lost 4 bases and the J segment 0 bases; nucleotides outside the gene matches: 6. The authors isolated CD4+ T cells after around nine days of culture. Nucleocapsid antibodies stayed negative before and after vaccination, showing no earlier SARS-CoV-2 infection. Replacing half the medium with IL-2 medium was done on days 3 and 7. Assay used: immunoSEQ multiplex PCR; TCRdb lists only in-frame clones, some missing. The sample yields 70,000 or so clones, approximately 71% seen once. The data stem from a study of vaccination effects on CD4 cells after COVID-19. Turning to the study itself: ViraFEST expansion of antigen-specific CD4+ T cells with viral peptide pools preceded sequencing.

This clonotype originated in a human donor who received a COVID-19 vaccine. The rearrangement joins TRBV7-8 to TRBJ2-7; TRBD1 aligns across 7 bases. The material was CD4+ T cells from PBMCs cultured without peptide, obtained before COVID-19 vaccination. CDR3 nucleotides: TGTGCCAGCAGCTCACCCGGACAGGCCTCCTACGAGCAGTACGTC. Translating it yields CASSSPGQASYEQYV.